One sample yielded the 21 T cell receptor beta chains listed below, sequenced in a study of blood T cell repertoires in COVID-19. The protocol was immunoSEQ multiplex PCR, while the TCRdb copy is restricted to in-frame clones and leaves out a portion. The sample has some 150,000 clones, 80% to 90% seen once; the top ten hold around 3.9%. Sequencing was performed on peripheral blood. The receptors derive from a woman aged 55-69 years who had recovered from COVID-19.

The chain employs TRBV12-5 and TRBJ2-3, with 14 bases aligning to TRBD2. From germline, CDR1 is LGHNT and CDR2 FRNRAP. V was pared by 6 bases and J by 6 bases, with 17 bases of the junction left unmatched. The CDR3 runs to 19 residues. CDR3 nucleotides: TGTGCTAGTGGGGCCGGGACTAGCGGGGGCCCCTCCGCGGAGGATACGCAGTATTTT. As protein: CASGAGTSGGPSAEDTQYF.

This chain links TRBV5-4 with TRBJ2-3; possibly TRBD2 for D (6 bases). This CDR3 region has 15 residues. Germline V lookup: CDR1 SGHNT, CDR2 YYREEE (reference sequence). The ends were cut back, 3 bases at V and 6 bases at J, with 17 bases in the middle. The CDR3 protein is CASSWMGGERDTQYF. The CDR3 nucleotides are TGTGCCAGCAGCTGGATGGGGGGAGAGAGGGATACGCAGTATTTT.

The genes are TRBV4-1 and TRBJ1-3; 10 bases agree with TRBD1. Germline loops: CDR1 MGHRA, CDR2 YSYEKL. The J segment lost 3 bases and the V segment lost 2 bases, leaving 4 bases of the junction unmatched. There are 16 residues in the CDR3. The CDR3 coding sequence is TGCGCCAGCAGCCAACGACAGGGGGCGGATGGAAACACCATATATTTT. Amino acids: CASSQRQGADGNTIYF.

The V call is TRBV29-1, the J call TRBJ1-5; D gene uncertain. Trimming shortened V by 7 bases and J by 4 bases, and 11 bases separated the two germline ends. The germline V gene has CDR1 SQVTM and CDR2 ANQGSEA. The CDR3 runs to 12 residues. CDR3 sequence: CSAQVQNQPQHF. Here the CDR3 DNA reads TGCAGCGCCCAAGTCCAGAATCAGCCCCAGCATTTT.

CDR3 residues: CASSLEVAFGSYNEQFF. The CDR3 nucleotides are TGTGCCAGCTCACTGGAGGTAGCGTTCGGCTCCTACAATGAGCAGTTCTTC. V and J are TRBV7-7 and TRBJ2-1; tentatively, D is TRBD2 (5 bases). The CDR3 is made up of 17 amino acids. Germline assignment: CDR1 SSHAT and CDR2 FNYEAQ (reference sequence). Between the trimmed V and J ends, which lost 8 bases and 0 bases, there was a span of 20 bases.

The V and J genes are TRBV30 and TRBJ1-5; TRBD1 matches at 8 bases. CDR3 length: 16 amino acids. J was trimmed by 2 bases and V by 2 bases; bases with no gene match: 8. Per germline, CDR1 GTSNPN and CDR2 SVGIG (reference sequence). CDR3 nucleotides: TGTGCCTGGAGTAAAACCGGGACAGGAGGCAATCAGCCCCAGCATTTT. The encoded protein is CAWSKTGTGGNQPQHF.

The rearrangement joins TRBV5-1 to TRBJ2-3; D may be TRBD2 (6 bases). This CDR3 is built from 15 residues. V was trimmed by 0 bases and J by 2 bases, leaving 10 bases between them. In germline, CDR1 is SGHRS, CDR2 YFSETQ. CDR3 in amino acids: CASSLELAFTDTQYF. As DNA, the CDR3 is TGCGCCAGCAGCTTGGAGCTAGCGTTCACAGATACGCAGTATTTT.

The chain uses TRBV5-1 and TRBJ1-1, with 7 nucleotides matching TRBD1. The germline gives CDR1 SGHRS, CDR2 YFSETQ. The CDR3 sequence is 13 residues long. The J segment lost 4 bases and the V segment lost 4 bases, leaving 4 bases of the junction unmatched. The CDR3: CASSTQGGTEAFF. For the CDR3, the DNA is TGCGCCAGCAGCACCCAGGGGGGCACTGAAGCTTTCTTT.

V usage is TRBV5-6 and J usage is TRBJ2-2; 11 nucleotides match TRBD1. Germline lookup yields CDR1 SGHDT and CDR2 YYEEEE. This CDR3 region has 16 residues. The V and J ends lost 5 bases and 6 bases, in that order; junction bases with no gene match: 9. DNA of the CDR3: TGTGCCAGCAGACAAACCGGGACAGGGGGGTCCGGGGAGCTGTTTTTT. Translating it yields CASRQTGTGGSGELFF.

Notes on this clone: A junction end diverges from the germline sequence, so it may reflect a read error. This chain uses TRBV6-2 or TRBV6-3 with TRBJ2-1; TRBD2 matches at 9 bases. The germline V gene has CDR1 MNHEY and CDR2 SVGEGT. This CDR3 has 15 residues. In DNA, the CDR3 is TGTGCCGGCAGTGGGGAGGGACTAGCTCACAATGAGCAGTTCTTC. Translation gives CAGSGEGLAHNEQFF.

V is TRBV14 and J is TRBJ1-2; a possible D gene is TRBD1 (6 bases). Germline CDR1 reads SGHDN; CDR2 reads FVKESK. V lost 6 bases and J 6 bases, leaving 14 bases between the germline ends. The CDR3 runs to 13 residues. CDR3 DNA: TGTGCCAGCAGACGGCAGGGGATTGATGGCTACACCTTC. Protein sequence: CASRRQGIDGYTF.

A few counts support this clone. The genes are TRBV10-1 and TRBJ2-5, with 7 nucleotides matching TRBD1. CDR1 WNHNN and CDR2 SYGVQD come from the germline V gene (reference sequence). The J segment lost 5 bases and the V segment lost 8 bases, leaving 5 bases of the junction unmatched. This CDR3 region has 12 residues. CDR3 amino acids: CASGQDDETQYF. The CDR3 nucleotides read TGCGCCAGCGGACAGGACGACGAGACCCAGTACTTC.

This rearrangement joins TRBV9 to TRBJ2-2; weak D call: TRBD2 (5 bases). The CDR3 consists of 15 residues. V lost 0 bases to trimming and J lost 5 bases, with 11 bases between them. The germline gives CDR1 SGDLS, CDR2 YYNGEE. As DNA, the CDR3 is TGTGCCAGCAGCGTAGGAGGGAGTGGGACCGGGGAGCTGTTTTTT. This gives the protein CASSVGGSGTGELFF.

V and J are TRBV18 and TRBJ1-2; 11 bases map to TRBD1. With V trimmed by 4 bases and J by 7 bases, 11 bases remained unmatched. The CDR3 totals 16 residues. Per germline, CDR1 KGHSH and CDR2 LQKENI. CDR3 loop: CASSQGFGQGASGYTF. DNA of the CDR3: TGTGCCAGCTCACAAGGGTTCGGACAGGGGGCCTCTGGCTACACCTTC.

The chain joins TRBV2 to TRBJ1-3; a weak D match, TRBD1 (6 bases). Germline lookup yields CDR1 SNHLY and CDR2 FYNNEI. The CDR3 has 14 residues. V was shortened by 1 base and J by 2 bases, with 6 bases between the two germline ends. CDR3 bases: TGTGCCAGCAGTGAAGGACAGGCTGGAAACACCATATATTTT. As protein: CASSEGQAGNTIYF.

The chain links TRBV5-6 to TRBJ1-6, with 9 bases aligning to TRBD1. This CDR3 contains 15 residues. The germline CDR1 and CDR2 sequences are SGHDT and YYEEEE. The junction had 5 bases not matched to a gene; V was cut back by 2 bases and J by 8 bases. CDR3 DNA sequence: TGTGCCAGCAGCTTCACAGGGGGCTTGTATTCACCCCTCCACTTT. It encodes CASSFTGGLYSPLHF. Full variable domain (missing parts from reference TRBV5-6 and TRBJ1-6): DAGVTQSPTHLIKTRGQQVTLRCSPKSGHDTVSWYQQALGQGPQFIFQYYEEEERQRGNFPDRFSGHQFPNYSSELNVNALLLGDSALYLCASSFTGGLYSPLHFGNGTRLTVT.

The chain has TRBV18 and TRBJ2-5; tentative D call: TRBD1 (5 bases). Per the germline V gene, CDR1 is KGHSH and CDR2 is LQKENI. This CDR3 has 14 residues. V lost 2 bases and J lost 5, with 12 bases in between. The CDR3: CASSPIRVGETQYF. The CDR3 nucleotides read TGTGCCAGCTCACCAATCAGGGTTGGCGAGACCCAGTACTTC.

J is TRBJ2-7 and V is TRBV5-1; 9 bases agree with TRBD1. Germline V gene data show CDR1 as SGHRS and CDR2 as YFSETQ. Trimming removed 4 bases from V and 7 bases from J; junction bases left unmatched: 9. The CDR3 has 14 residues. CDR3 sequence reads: CASSLGTGRPEQYF. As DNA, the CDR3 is TGCGCCAGCAGCCTAGGGACAGGGCGGCCAGAGCAGTACTTC.

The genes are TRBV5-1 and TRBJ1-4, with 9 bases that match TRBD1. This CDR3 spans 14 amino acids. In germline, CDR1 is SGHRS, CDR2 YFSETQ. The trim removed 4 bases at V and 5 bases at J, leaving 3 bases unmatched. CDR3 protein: CASSTGTGNEKLFF. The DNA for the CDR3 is TGCGCCAGCAGCACCGGGACAGGGAATGAAAAACTGTTTTTT.

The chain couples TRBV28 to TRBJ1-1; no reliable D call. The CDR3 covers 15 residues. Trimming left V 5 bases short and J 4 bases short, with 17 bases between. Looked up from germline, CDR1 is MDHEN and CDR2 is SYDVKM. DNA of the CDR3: TGTGCCAGCAGTCCCCCCCCGGCAGGAGGCACTGAAGCTTTCTTT. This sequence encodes CASSPPPAGGTEAFF.

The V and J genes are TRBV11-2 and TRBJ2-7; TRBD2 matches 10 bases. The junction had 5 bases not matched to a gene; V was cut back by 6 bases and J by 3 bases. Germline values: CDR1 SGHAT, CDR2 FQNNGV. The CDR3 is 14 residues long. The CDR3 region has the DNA TGTGCCAGCAGGCAATCTAGCGGGGGCTACGAGCAGTACTTC. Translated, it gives CASRQSSGGYEQYF.